This is a list of T cell receptor beta chains from one sample in a study of CD8 T cells in ankylosing spondylitis. TCRdb analysed the 5' RACE reads with MiXCR anew, one entry per CDR3 protein. The table has some 840,000 distinct CDR3 sequences, about 12% seen once. The sample consisted of blood, either unsorted or a sorted T cell fraction (not recorded which). These receptors were collected from a male donor with ankylosing spondylitis. Both conserved end residues are trimmed from each CDR3.

V gene,J gene,CDR3 protein
TRBV11-3,TRBJ1-1,ASSPNIRHTEAF
TRBV10-3,TRBJ2-1,AISERQNNEQF
TRBV11-1,TRBJ2-3,ASSLQQGSTDTQY
TRBV3-1,TRBJ2-1,ASSQSLAGHNEQF
TRBV11-3,TRBJ2-1,ASSFGDSTYNEQF
TRBV11-2,TRBJ2-7,ASSLEGRGNSYEQY
TRBV2,TRBJ1-4,ASSVTASRGKLF
TRBV6-1,TRBJ2-7,ASRSPSGGTYEQY
TRBV5-1,TRBJ1-6,ASSSQGVEDSPLH
TRBV6-5,TRBJ2-7,ASSYLGGQSYEQY
TRBV7-2,TRBJ2-1,ASSPRPQRSNEQF
TRBV20-1,TRBJ1-6,SARGVGINNSPLH
TRBV28,TRBJ2-7,ASSFGATYEQY
TRBV10-3,TRBJ2-1,AISVPGQYNEQF
TRBV5-1,TRBJ2-1,ASRPSTYNEQF
TRBV20-1,TRBJ2-7,SAFDRSSYEQY
TRBV4-2,TRBJ1-6,ASGDSSSYNSPLH
TRBV4-1,TRBJ1-4,ASRTWTGHNEKLF
TRBV21-1,TRBJ2-7,ASSKEDRTYYEQY
TRBV20-1,TRBJ2-7,SARELLATYEQY
TRBV6-1,TRBJ1-1,ASSTEGAVSEAF
TRBV9,TRBJ2-3,ASSVGAHTDTQY